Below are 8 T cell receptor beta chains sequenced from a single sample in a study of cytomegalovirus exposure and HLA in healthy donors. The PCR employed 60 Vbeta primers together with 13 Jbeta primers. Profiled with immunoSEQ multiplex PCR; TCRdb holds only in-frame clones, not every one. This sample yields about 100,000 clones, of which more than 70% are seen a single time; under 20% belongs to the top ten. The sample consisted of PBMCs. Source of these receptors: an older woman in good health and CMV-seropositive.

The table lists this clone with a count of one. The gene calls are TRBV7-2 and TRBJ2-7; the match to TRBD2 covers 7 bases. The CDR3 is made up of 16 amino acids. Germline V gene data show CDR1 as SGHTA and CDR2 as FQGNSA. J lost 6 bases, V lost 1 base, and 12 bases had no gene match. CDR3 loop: CASSLGRAGAFSEQYF. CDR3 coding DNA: TGTGCCAGCAGCTTAGGAAGGGCGGGAGCTTTCTCCGAGCAGTACTTC. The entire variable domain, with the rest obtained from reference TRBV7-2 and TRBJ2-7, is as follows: GAGVSQSPSNKVTEKGKDVELRCDPISGHTALYWYRQSLGQGLEFLIYFQGNSAPDKSGLPSDRFSAERTGGSVSTLTIQRTQQEDSAVYLCASSLGRAGAFSEQYFGPGTRLTVT.

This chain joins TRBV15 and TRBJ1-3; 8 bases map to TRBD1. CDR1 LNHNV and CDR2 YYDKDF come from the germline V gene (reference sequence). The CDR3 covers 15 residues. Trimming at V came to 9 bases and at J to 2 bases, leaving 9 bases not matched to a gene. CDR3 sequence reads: CATTKDRAAGNTIYF. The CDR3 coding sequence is TGTGCCACGACAAAGGACAGGGCCGCTGGAAACACCATATATTTT.

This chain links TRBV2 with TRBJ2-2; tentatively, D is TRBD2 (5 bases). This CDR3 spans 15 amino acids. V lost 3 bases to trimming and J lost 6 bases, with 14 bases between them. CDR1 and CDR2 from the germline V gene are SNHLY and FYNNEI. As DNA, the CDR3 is TGTGCCAGCAGTGAGGGGATAGGAGGACCCGGGGAGCTGTTTTTT. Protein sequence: CASSEGIGGPGELFF.

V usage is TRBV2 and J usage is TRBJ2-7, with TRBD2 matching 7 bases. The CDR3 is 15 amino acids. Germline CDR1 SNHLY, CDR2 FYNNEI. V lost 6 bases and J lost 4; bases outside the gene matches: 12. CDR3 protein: CASRRLAVMKYEQYF. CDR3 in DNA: TGTGCCAGCAGGAGGCTAGCGGTAATGAAGTACGAGCAGTACTTC. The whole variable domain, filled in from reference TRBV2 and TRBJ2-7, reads EPEVTQTPSHQVTQMGQEVILRCVPISNHLYFYWYRQILGQKVEFLVSFYNNEISEKSEIFDDQFSVERPDGSNFTLKIRSTKLEDSAMYFCASRRLAVMKYEQYFGPGTRLTVT.

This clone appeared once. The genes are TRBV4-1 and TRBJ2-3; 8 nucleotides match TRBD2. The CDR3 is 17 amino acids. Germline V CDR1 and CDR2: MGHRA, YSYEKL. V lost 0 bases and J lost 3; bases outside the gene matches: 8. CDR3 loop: CASSQEATSGITDTQYF. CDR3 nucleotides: TGCGCCAGCAGCCAAGAGGCCACTAGCGGAATTACAGATACGCAGTATTTT.

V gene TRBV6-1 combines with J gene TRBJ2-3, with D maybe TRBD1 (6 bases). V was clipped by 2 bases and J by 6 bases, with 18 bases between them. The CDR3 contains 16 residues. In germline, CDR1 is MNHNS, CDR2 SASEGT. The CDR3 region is CASSEKGVGAKDTQYF. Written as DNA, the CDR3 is TGTGCCAGCAGTGAAAAAGGCGTGGGGGCAAAGGATACGCAGTATTTT.

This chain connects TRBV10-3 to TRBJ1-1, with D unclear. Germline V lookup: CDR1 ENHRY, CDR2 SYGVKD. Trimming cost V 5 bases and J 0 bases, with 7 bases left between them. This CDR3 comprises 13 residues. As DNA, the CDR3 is TGTGCCATCAGTATAGACATGAACACTGAAGCTTTCTTT. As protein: CAISIDMNTEAFF.

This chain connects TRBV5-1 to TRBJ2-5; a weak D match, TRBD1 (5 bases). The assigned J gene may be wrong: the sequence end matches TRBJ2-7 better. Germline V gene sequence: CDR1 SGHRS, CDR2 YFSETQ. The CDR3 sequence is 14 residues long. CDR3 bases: TGCGCCAGCAGCTTGAGTCAGGGCTCCTACGAGCAGTACTTC. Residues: CASSLSQGSYEQYF.